This TCR beta chain was profiled in a study of blood T cell repertoires in COVID-19. Libraries were prepared by immunoSEQ multiplex PCR; TCRdb keeps only in-frame clonotypes and omits some of them. The data show approximately 360,000 clones, approximately 88% seen once. Trimming stripped 2 bases from V and 3 bases from J, with 11 bases between. CDR1 is MNHEY and CDR2 is SVGAGI in the germline V gene. The CDR3 covers 14 residues. This rearrangement joins TRBV6-5 to TRBJ2-7, with a tentative D call TRBD2 (5 bases). The sequence was obtained from a man in his forties with acute or convalescent COVID-19. The specimen sequenced was peripheral blood. CDR3 residues: CASSYDRERYEQYF. DNA of the CDR3: TGTGCCAGCAGTTACGACCGGGAACGCTACGAGCAGTACTTC.